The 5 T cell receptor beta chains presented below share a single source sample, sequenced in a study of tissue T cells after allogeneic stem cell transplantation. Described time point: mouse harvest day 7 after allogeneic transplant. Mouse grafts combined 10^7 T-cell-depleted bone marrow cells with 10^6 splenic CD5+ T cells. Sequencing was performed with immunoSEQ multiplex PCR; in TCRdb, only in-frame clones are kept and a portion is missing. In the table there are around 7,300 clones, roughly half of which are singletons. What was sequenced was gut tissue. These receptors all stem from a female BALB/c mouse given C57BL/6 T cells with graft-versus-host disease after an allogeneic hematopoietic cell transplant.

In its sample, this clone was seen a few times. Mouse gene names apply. CDR3 DNA (partial): TGTGCCAGCTCTCGCGGACTGGGGGGGCCCGACACCCAGTAC. Translating it yields CASSRGLGGPDTQY. The whole CDR3 reads CASSRGLGGPDTQYF. The chain links TRBV12-1 to TRBJ2-5; 13 positions agree with TRBD2. Sequencing ends 1 residue short of the CDR3 end; the germline J gene provides the rest. Trimming removed 2 bases from V and 6 bases from J; junction bases left unmatched: 4. The CDR3 is 15 residues long. CDR1 is SGHSN, CDR2 HYEKVE, per germline.

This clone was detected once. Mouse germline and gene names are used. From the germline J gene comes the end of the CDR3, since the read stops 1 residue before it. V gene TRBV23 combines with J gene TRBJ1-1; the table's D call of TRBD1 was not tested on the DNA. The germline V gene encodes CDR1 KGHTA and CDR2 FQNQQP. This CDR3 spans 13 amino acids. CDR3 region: CSSSQSPRGVVFF. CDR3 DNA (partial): TGCTCCAGCAGTCAATCTCCCAGGGGAGTAGTCTTC.

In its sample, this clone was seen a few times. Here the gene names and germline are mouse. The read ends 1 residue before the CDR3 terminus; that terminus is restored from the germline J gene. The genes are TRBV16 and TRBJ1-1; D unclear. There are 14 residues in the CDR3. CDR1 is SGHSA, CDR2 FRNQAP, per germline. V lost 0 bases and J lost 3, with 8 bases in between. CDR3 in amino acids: CASSLDSPYTEVFF. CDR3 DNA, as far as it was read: TGTGCAAGCAGCTTAGATTCCCCCTACACAGAAGTCTTC.

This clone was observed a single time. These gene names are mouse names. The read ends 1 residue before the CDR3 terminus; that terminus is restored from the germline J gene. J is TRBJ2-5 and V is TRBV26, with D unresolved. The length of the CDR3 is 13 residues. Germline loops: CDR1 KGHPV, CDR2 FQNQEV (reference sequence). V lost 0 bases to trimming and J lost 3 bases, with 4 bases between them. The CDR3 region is CASSLSTQDTQYF. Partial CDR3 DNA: TGTGCCAGCAGTCTGTCGACACAAGACACCCAGTAC.

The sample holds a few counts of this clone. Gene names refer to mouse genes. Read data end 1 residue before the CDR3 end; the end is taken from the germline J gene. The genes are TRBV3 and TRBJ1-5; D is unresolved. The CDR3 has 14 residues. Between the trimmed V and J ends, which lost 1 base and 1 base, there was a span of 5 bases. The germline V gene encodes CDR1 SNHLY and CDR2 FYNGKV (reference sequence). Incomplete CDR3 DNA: TGTGCCAGCAGCTTAGTACAAAACAACCAGGCTCCGCTT. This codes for CASSLVQNNQAPL. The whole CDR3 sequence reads CASSLVQNNQAPLF. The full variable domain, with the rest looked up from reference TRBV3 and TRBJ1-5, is GPKVLQIPSHQIIDMGQMVTLNCDPVSNHLYFYWYKQILGQQMEFLVNFYNGKVMEKSKLFKDQFSVERPDGSYFTLKIQPTALEDSAVYFCASSLVQNNQAPLFGEGTRLSVL.